This T cell receptor beta chain is from a study of blood T cell repertoires in COVID-19 (dated by TCRdb to 2020 to 2022). Turning to the overall study: Samples from collaborators originated in the United States, Italy and Spain and spanned both the acute and convalescent phases of COVID-19. The material from the prospective study consisted of cDNA or gDNA derived from T cells, B-cell-depleted T cells, or PBMCs. The dataset comprised deeply sampled blood TCRbeta repertoires from subjects exposed to, actively infected with, or recovered from COVID-19. The repertoires were released in a freely available public database meant as a resource for research on the immune response to SARS-CoV-2. The samples were drawn from the first 160 participants of the ongoing ImmuneRACE study and from about 1,200 subjects provided by 6 global collaborators. The sample metadata nearly always contained a de-identified subject ID, COVID-19 status, age in years and sex. Where available, HLA class I and class II types were taken from metadata supplied by the sample provider and were not determined by assay-based typing.

Each collaborating institution followed its own protocols to collect whole blood in K2EDTA tubes. For TCRbeta analysis, collaborator samples were shipped as frozen whole blood, as isolated PBMCs, or as DNA extracted from either sample type. Overall results and qualifications from the work: The amount of clinical and demographic metadata varied by source and participant and was provided uncurated.

The cysteine opens and the phenylalanine closes a CDR3 of 15 amino acids. Kept here is only the CDR3 DNA, which spans 45 bases and is read in frame from base 1. Per the germline V gene, KGHSH is the CDR1 and LQKENI is the CDR2. V loses 2 bases at its end and J loses 5 bases; junction bases beyond the gene matches: 3. TCRbeta CDR3 regions were amplified from genomic DNA using the immunoSEQ Assay, a bias-controlled multiplex PCR. The original pipeline was this. The number of nucleated cells in each sample was estimated from the amplification of reference gene primers within the assay. Sequence reads were collapsed and filtered to measure the absolute abundance of every unique TCRbeta CDR3 rearrangement. For each sample, productive Simpson clonality was calculated as the square root of Simpson's diversity index across productive rearrangements. Imported from immuneACCESS, the table was reduced by TCRdb to in-frame sequences with V and J called. These copies leave out some clones; in studies compared against another copy, an unresolved V gene accounts for under half, and the cause of the remainder is not known. D and trimming come from the DNA, and the V and J calls and clone size come from that table. The sample has roughly 200,000 clones on record, around four fifths of them singletons. The top ten constitute roughly 8.6% of the sample.

Concerning this clone itself: Its antigen has not been determined. No much larger clone is present one base from it, and per-base qualities are unavailable.

Sequencing was done on a sample of peripheral blood. The sequence was obtained from a man aged 35-49 years with active or convalescent COVID-19. The chain employs TRBV18 and TRBJ2-5; the junction holds 12 bases that match TRBD2. CDR3 sequence: CASSPGTSGLETQYF. DNA sequence: TGTGCCAGCTCACCAGGGACTAGCGGGTTGGAGACCCAGTACTTC.